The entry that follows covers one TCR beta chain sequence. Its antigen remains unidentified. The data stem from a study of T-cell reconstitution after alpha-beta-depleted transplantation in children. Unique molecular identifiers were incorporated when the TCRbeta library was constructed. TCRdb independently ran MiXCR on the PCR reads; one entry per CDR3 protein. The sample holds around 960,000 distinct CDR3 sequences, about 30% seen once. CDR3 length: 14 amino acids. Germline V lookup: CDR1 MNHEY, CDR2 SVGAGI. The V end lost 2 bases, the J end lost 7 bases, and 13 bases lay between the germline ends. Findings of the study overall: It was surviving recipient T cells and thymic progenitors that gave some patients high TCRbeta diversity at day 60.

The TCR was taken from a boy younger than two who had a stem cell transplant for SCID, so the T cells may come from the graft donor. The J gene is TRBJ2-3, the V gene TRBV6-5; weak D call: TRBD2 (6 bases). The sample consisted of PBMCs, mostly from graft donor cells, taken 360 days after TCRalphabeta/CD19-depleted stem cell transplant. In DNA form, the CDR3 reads TGTGCCAGCAGTTACGTCTTCGGGGGAAATACGCAGTATTTT. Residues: CASSYVFGGNTQYF.